The clone carrying this TCR beta chain was seen a single time. Its antigen is as yet unknown. This record belongs to a study of T cells in Graves' hyperthyroidism and ophthalmopathy. About the study: Peripheral blood specimens were obtained at initial diagnosis, prior to any treatment. Study findings and constraints: Ophthalmopathy could be told apart from stable hyperthyroidism with a 13 V-J model.

Amplification yielded TCR beta CDR3 regions, with RNA transcripts as the source. HTBI primers were the set used in a first-round RT-PCR of the TCR CDR3. A single record per CDR3 protein comes from TCRdb applying MiXCR to the multiplex PCR reads. The sample yields about 740,000 distinct CDR3 sequences, 12% to 15% seen once. Exclusion criteria comprised uncontrolled infection, other autoimmune disease, pregnancy or lactation. This receptor was identified in a woman under 30 with Graves' hyperthyroidism. Sequenced sample: blood.

This CDR3 reads CASSLGLREGSSYNEQFF. CDR3 sequence (DNA): TGTGCCAGCAGCTTGGGCCTGCGGGAGGGGAGCTCCTACAATGAGCAGTTCTTC. The chain uses TRBV7-9 and TRBJ2-1; 9 nucleotides agree with TRBD2. After removal of 3 bases from V and 0 bases from J, the junction contained 9 bases not matched to a gene. The CDR3 spans 18 residues. Germline-derived CDR1 and CDR2 are SEHNR and FQNEAQ (reference sequence). Full variable domain (remainder filled in from reference TRBV7-9 and TRBJ2-1): DTGVSQNPRHKITKRGQNVTFRCDPISEHNRLYWYRQTLGQGPEFLTYFQNEAQLEKSRLLSDRFSAERPKGSFSTLEIQRTEQGDSAMYLCASSLGLREGSSYNEQFFGPGTRLTVL.